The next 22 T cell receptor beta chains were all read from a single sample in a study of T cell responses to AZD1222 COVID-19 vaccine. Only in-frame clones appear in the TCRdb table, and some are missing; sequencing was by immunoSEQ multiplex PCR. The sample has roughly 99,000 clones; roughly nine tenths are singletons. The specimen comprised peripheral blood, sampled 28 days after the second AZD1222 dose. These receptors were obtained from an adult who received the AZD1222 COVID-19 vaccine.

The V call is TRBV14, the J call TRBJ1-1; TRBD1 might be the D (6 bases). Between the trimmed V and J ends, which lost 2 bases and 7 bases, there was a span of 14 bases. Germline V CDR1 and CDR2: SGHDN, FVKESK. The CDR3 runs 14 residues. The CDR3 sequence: CASSQTGIRYEAFF. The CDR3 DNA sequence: TGTGCCAGCAGCCAAACAGGGATAAGGTATGAAGCTTTCTTT. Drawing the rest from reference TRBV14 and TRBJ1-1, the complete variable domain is EAGVTQFPSHSVIEKGQTVTLRCDPISGHDNLYWYRRVMGKEIKFLLHFVKESKQDESGMPNNRFLAERTGGTYSTLKVQPAELEDSGVYFCASSQTGIRYEAFFGQGTRLTVV.

CDR3 loop: CASSNGQGNADTQYF. The CDR3 DNA is TGTGCCAGCAGTAATGGGCAGGGAAACGCAGATACGCAGTATTTT. The chain combines TRBV7-2 with TRBJ2-3; weak D call: TRBD1 (5 bases). V was cut by 6 bases and J by 4 bases, with 17 bases left in between. Germline V gives CDR1 SGHTA, CDR2 FQGNSA. The CDR3 spans 15 residues.

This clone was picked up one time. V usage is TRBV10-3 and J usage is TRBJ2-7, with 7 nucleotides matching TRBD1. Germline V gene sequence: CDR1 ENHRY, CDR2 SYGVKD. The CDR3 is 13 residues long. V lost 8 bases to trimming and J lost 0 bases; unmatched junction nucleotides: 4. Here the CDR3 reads CAIGWDSSYEQYF. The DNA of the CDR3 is TGTGCCATCGGATGGGACAGCTCCTACGAGCAGTACTTC.

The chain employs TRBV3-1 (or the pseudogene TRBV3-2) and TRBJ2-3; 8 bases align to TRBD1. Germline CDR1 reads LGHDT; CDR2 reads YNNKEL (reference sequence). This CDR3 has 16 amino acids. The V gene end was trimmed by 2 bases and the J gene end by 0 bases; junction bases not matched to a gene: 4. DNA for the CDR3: TGTGCCAGCAGCCAACGGACAGGGATCAGCACAGATACGCAGTATTTT. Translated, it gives CASSQRTGISTDTQYF.

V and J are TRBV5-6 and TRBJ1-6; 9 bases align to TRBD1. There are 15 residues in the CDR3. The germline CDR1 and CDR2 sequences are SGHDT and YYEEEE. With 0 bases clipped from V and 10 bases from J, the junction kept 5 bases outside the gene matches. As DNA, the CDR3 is TGTGCCAGCAGCTTGGCGGGACAGGGCATATCACCCCTCCACTTT. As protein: CASSLAGQGISPLHF.

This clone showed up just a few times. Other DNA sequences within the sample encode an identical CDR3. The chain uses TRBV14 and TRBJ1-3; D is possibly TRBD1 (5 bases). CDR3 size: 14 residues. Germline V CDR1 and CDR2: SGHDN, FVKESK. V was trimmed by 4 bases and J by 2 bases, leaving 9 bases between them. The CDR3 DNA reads TGTGCCAGCAGCCCTTTGGGACCTGGAAACACCATATATTTT. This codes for CASSPLGPGNTIYF.

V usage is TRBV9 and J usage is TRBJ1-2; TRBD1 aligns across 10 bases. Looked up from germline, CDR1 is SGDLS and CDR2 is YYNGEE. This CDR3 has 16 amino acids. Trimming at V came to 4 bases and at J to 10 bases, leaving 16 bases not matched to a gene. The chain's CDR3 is CASSTSVTGGEFDYTF. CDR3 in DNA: TGTGCCAGCAGCACGAGCGTGACAGGGGGCGAGTTTGACTACACCTTC.

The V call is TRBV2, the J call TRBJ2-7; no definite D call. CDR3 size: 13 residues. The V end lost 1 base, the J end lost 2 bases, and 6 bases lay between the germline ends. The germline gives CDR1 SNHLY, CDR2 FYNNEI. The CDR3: CASSEVMAYEQYF. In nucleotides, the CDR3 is TGTGCCAGCAGTGAAGTAATGGCCTACGAGCAGTACTTC. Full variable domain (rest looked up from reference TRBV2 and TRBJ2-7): EPEVTQTPSHQVTQMGQEVILRCVPISNHLYFYWYRQILGQKVEFLVSFYNNEISEKSEIFDDQFSVERPDGSNFTLKIRSTKLEDSAMYFCASSEVMAYEQYFGPGTRLTVT.

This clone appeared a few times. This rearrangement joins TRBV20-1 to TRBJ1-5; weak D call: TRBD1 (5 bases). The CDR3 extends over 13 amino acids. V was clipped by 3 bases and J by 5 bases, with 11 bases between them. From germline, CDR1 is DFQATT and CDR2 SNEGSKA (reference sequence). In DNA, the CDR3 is TGCAGTGCTAGTGTACGGGGGGATCAGCCCCAGCATTTT. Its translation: CSASVRGDQPQHF.

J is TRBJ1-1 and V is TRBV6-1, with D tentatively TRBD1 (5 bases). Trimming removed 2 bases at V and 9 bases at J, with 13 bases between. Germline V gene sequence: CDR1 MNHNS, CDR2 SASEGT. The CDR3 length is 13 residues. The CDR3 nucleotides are TGTGCCAGCAGTGAATCCGGGACCCCCAAAGCTTTCTTT. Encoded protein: CASSESGTPKAFF.

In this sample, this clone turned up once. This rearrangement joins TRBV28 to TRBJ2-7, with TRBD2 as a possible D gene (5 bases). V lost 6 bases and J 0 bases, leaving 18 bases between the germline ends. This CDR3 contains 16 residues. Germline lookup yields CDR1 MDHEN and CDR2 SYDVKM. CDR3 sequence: CASSREMGDFSYEQYF. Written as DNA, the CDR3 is TGTGCCAGCAGCCGCGAAATGGGAGATTTCTCCTACGAGCAGTACTTC.

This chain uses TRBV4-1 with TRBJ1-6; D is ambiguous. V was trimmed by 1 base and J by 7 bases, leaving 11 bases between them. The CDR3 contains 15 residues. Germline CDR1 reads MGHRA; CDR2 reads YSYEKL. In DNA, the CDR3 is TGCGCCAGCAGCCAAGCTCCTGACCAAAATTCACCCCTCCACTTT. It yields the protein CASSQAPDQNSPLHF.

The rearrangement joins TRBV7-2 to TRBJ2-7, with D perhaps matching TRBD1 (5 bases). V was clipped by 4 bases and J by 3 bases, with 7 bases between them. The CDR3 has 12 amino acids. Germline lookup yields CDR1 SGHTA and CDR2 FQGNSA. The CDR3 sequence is CASSSTVYEQYF. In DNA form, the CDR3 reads TGTGCCAGCAGCTCGACAGTCTACGAGCAGTACTTC.

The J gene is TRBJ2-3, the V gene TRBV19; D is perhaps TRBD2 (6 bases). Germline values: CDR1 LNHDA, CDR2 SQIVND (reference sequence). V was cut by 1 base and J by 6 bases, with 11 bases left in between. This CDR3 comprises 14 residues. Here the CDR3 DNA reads TGTGCCAGTAGTATAGTGAGCGGAGGGGATACGCAGTATTTT. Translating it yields CASSIVSGGDTQYF.

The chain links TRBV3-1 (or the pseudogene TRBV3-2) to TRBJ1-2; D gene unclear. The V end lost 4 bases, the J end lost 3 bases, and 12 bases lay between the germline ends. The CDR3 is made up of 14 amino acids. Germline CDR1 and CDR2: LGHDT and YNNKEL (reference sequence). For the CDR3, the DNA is TGTGCCAGCAGCCCCCAGGACCGCGACTATGGCTACACCTTC. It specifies CASSPQDRDYGYTF.

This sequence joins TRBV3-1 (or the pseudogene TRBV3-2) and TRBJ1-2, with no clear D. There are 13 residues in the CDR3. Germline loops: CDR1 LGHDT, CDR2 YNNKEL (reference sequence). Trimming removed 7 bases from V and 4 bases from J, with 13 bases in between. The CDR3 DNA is TGTGCCAGCACCCCGGACGGGTCCTATGGCTACACCTTC. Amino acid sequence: CASTPDGSYGYTF.

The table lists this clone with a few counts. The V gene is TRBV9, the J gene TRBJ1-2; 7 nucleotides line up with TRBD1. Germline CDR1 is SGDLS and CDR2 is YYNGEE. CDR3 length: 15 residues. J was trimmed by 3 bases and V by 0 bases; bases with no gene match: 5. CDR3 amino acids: CASSVGRGGHYGYTF. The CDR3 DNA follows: TGTGCCAGCAGCGTAGGCAGGGGGGGGCACTATGGCTACACCTTC.

The CDR3 is CASSEGGTGELFF. The CDR3 region has the DNA TGTGCCAGCAGTGAAGGGGGCACCGGGGAGCTGTTTTTT. The rearrangement links TRBV6-4 to TRBJ2-2; D might be TRBD1 (6 bases). From germline, CDR1 is MRHNA and CDR2 SNTAGT. The germline V and J ends were trimmed by 3 bases and 4 bases, with 6 bases remaining between them. The CDR3 consists of 13 residues.

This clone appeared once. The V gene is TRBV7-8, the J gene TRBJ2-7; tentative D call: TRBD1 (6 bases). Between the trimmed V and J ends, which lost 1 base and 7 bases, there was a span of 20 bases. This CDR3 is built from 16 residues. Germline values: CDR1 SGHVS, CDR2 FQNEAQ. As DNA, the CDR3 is TGTGCCAGCAGCTTAGGGGCCTCGGGGCCAGGGGAGGAGCAGTACTTC. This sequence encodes CASSLGASGPGEEQYF.

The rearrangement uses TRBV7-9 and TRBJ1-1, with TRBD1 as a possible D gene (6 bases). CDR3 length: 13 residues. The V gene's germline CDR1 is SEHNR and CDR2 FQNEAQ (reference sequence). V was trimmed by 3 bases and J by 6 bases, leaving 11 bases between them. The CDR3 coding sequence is TGTGCCAGCAGCTTGGGGGGCATCGCTGAAGCTTTCTTT. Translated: CASSLGGIAEAFF.

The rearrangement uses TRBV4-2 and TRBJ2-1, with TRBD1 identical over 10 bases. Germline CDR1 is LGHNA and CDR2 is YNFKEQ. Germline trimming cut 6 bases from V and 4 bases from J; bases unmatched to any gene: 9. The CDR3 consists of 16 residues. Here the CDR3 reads CASRDAGDRGYNEQFF. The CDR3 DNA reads TGTGCCAGCAGAGACGCCGGGGACAGGGGTTACAATGAGCAGTTCTTC.

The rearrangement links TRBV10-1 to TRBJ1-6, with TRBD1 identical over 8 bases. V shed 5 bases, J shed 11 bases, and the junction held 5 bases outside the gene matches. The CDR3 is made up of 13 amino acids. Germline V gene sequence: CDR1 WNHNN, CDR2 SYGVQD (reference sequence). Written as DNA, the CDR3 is TGCGCCAGCAGTCAAACAGGGGGAACACCCCTCCACTTT. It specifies CASSQTGGTPLHF.